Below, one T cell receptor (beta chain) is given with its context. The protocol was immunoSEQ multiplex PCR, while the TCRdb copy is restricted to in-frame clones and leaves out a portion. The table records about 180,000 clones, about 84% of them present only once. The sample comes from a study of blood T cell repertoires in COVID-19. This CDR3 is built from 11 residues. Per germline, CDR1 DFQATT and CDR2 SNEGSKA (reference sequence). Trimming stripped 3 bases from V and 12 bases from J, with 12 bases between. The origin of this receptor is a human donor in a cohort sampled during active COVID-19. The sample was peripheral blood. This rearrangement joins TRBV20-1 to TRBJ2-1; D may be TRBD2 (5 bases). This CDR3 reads CSARSGSGQFF. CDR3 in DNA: TGCAGTGCTAGGTCGGGGTCCGGGCAGTTCTTC.